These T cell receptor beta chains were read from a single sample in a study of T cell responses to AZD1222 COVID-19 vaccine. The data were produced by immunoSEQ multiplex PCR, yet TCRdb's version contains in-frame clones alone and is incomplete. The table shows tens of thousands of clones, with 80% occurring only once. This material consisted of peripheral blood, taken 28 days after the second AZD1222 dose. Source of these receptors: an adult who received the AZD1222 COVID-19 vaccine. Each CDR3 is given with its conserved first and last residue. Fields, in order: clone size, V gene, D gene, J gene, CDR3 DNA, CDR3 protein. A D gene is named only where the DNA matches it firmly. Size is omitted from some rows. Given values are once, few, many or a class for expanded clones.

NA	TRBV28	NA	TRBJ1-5	TGTGCCAGCAGTCGAACTCAGGGCCCCCAGCCCCAGCATTTT	CASSRTQGPQPQHF
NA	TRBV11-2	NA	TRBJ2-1	TGTGCCAGCAGCTTAGATCTAAGCCAGGAGCAGTTCTTC	CASSLDLSQEQFF
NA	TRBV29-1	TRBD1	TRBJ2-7	TGCAGCGTTGAAGTCGGGACAGGGGATGAGCAGTACTTC	CSVEVGTGDEQYF
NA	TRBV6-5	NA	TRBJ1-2	TGTGCCAGCACCCCGACAGGCTATGGCTACACCTTC	CASTPTGYGYTF
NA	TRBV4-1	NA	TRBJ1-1	TGCGCCAGCAGCCACTCCGGGACCGAAAACACTGAAGCTTTCTTT	CASSHSGTENTEAFF
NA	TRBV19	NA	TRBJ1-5	TGTGCCAGTAGTAAGGGCACAGTCTCAAATCAGCCCCAGCATTTT	CASSKGTVSNQPQHF
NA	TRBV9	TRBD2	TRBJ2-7	TGTGCCAGCAGCGGCATGACTAGCTCCACTTGGGACGAGCAGTACTTC	CASSGMTSSTWDEQYF
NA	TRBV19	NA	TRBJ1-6	TGTGCCAGCATTTCGACACAGGGTTATCATTCACCCCTCCACTTT	CASISTQGYHSPLHF
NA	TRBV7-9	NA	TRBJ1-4	TGTGCCAGCAGCATACTCCGGGACGCATCGAAAAAACTGTTTTTT	CASSILRDASKKLFF
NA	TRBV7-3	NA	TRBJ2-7	TGTGCCAGCAGCCCTTCACAGGGAGCAGAGCAGTACTTC	CASSPSQGAEQYF
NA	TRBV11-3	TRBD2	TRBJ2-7	TGTGCCAGCAGGTATCTAGCGGGGGACTCCTACGAGCAGTACTTC	CASRYLAGDSYEQYF
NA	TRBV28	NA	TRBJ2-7	TGTGCCAGCAGTGTAATGTCCGGAATCCAGTACTTC	CASSVMSGIQYF
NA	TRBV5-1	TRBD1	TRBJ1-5	TGCGCCAGCAGCTTGGAGGGGGGACAGGTTCAGCCCCAGCATTTT	CASSLEGGQVQPQHF
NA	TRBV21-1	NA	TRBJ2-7	TGTGCCAGCAGCAAAAAATGGGGGGGACAGGCGATCTACGAGCAGTACTTC	CASSKKWGGQAIYEQYF
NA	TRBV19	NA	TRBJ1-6	TGTGCCAGTAGGGACATTTTGTATTCTAATTCACCCCTCCACTTT	CASRDILYSNSPLHF
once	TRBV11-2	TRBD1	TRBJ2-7	TGTGCCAGCAGCTTAGGCGACAGGGGTCACCCACACTACGAGCAGTACTTC	CASSLGDRGHPHYEQYF
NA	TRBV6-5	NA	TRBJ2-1	TGTGCCAGCAGGCCATTGGGTGGGAGCAATGAGCAGTTCTTC	CASRPLGGSNEQFF
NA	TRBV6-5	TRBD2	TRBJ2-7	TGTGCCAGCAGTAAAAGCGGGGGCCAATCCTACGAGCAGTACTTC	CASSKSGGQSYEQYF
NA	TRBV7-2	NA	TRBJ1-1	TGTGCCAGCAGGCGACTCACCGCAGGGAACACTGAAGCTTTCTTT	CASRRLTAGNTEAFF
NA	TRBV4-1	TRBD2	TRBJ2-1	TGCGCCAGCAGCCAAGAACAGGCCGGACTAGCGGTAGACAATGAGCAGTTCTTC	CASSQEQAGLAVDNEQFF
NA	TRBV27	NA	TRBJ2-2	TGTGCCAGCAGTTTAGACTTGAGTGGGAGCACCGGGGAGCTGTTTTTT	CASSLDLSGSTGELFF
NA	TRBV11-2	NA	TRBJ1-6	TGTGCCAGCAAACTGACAGCCACCTATAATTCACCCCTCCACTTT	CASKLTATYNSPLHF
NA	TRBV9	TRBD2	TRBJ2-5	TGTGCCAGCAGCGGATCCGGGACTAGCGGGGGGCGCGAGGTGGAGACCCAGTACTTC	CASSGSGTSGGREVETQYF
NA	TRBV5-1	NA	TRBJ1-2	TGCGCCAGCAGCTTGGGGGTCCAATTTAACTATGGCTACACCTTC	CASSLGVQFNYGYTF
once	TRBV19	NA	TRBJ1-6	TGTGCCAGTAGTTCACGGGACTCTGAGGGAAATTCACCCCTCCACTTT	CASSSRDSEGNSPLHF
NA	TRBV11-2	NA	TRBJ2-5	TGTGCCAGCAGCTTAGACCCCCGCCAAGAGACCCAGTACTTC	CASSLDPRQETQYF
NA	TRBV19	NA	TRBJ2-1	TGTGCCAGTAGTCGTGAGACTAGCTCCTACAATGAGCAGTTCTTC	CASSRETSSYNEQFF
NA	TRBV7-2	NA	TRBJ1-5	TGTGCCAGCAGCCCGAGGACGGTGGCTTCGCCCCAGCATTTT	CASSPRTVASPQHF
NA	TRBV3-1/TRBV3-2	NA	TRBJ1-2	TGTGCCAGCAGCCATTTAAGGGCCCTTGGAGGCTACACCTTC	CASSHLRALGGYTF
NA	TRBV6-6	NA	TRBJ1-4	TGTGCCAGCAGTCCGACCCGGGGTACCAATGAAAAACTGTTTTTT	CASSPTRGTNEKLFF
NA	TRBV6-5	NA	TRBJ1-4	TGTGCCAGCAGTTACGACCTCCCCAGTACAAACGAAAAACTGTTTTTT	CASSYDLPSTNEKLFF
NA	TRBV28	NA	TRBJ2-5	TGTGCCAGCAGTACAACAGGACTCCAGCAAGAGACCCAGTACTTC	CASSTTGLQQETQYF
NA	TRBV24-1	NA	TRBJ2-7	TGTGCCACCAGTTCCGGCTACGAGCAGTACTTC	CATSSGYEQYF
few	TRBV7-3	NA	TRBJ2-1	TGTGCCAGCAGCTCCGCCTGGAACAGAAACATGGATGAGCAGTTCTTC	CASSSAWNRNMDEQFF
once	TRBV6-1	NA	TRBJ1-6	TGTGCCAGCAGTGAAGAGGAGACGGCTTCACCCCTCCACTTT	CASSEEETASPLHF
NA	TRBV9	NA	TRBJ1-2	TGTGCCAGCAGCGGGGGGGCGCCCACCGCTAACTATGGCTACACCTTC	CASSGGAPTANYGYTF
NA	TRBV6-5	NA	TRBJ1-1	TGTGCCAGCGAGAGGGTTGTGAACACTGAAGCTTTCTTT	CASERVVNTEAFF
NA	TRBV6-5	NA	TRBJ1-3	TGTGCCAGCGGGGAAAGCTCTGGAAACACCATATATTTT	CASGESSGNTIYF
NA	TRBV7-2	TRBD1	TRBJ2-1	TGTGCCAGCAGCAGGGACAGGGCCTCCTACAATGAGCAGTTCTTC	CASSRDRASYNEQFF
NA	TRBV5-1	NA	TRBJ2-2	TGCGCCAGCAGCCTGGGGACGAAGAATGGCGGGGAGCTGTTTTTT	CASSLGTKNGGELFF
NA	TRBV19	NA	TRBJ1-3	TGTGCCAGTAGTATAGATTTTTTCGGGCAGCCAAGCTCTGGAAACACCATATATTTT	CASSIDFFGQPSSGNTIYF
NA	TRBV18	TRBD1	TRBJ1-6	TGTGCCAGCTCACCATTGCCAGGGGGGGATTCACCCCTCCACTTT	CASSPLPGGDSPLHF
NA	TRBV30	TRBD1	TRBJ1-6	TGTGCCTGGAGTGGGCCGGGACAGGGTTCACCCCTCCACTTT	CAWSGPGQGSPLHF
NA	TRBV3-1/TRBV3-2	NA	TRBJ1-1	TGTGCCAGCAGCCAAGATATGATAAGGGAAGGGAACACTGAAGCTTTCTTT	CASSQDMIREGNTEAFF
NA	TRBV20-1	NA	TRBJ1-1	TGCAGTGCTAGTTTTAAGGCGTTGGGGGAAGCTTTCTTT	CSASFKALGEAFF
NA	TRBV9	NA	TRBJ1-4	TGTGCCAGCAGCGTAAGTCCAGAGAGGGAAAAACTGTTTTTT	CASSVSPEREKLFF
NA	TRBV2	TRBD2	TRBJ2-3	TGTGCCAGCAGGAGACGGCGGGGGGGCACAGATACGCAGTATTTT	CASRRRRGGTDTQYF
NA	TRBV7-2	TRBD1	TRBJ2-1	TGTGCCAGCAGCTTAGAAGGGACAGGGGGGAACAATGAGCAGTTCTTC	CASSLEGTGGNNEQFF
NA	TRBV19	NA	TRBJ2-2	TGTGCCAGTAGTATACCGGGTTCGAACACCGGGGAGCTGTTTTTT	CASSIPGSNTGELFF
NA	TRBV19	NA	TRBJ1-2	TGTGCCAGTAGTATAGACCACAGGAATGGCTACACCTTC	CASSIDHRNGYTF
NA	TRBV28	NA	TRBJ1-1	TGTGCCAGCACCCGGGGAGGAGTGAACACTGAAGCTTTCTTT	CASTRGGVNTEAFF
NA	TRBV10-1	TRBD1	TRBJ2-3	TGCGCCAGCAGAGCAACAACCGGGACAGGCACAGATACGCAGTATTTT	CASRATTGTGTDTQYF